The 3 T cell receptor beta chains in this list originate from one sample, sequenced in a study of blood T cell repertoires in COVID-19. Assay used: immunoSEQ multiplex PCR; TCRdb lists only in-frame clones, some missing. The repertoire holds almost 300,000 clones, with just under 90% as singletons. The sequenced material came from peripheral blood. The receptors derive from a woman aged 25 to 45 with COVID-19, enrolled during active disease.

The V call is TRBV19, the J call TRBJ2-7; D gene uncertain. This CDR3 contains 13 residues. The germline V and J ends were trimmed by 3 bases and 2 bases, with 8 bases remaining between them. Germline values: CDR1 LNHDA, CDR2 SQIVND (reference sequence). For the CDR3, the DNA is TGTGCCAGTAGTATCGCGCCCGCCTACGAGCAGTACTTC. Its protein is CASSIAPAYEQYF. Based on the CDR3 plus reference TRBV19 and TRBJ2-7, the full variable domain is DGGITQSPKYLFRKEGQNVTLSCEQNLNHDAMYWYRQDPGQGLRLIYYSQIVNDFQKGDIAEGYSVSREKKESFPLTVTSAQKNPTAFYLCASSIAPAYEQYFGPGTRLTVT.

The gene calls are TRBV19 and TRBJ2-7, with D tentatively TRBD2 (6 bases). Trimming stripped 3 bases from V and 0 bases from J, with 12 bases between. Germline lookup yields CDR1 LNHDA and CDR2 SQIVND (reference sequence). The CDR3 loop spans 15 amino acids. CDR3 protein: CASSMFLEGSYEQYF. CDR3 sequence (DNA): TGTGCCAGTAGTATGTTCCTGGAGGGCTCCTACGAGCAGTACTTC.

The rearrangement links TRBV4-1 to TRBJ2-7, with D perhaps matching TRBD2 (5 bases). The CDR3 contains 11 residues. Trimming took off 5 bases at V and 4 bases at J, with 6 bases between the two ends. Germline CDR1 MGHRA, CDR2 YSYEKL. The CDR3 region is CASSTGYEQYF. CDR3 nucleotide sequence: TGCGCCAGCAGCACGGGGTACGAGCAGTACTTC.